These 6 T cell receptor beta chains originate from one sample sequenced in a study of early T cells in non-severe SARS-CoV-2 infection. TCRdb re-analysed the 5' RACE reads in MiXCR, keeping a single row per CDR3 protein. The table has roughly 93,000 distinct CDR3 sequences, roughly 15% seen once; the top ten hold approximately 0.62%. Sequencing was carried out using whole blood. The receptor source for this set is an adult who was a healthcare worker with PCR-confirmed SARS-CoV-2 infection or an uninfected control (not recorded which).

This clonotype has a count of ten or more. A read error may produce the germline difference seen at one junction end. This chain links TRBV12-3 or TRBV12-4 with TRBJ2-3, with 7 bases lining up with TRBD2. The CDR3 has 14 residues. The CDR3 DNA reads TGCGCCAGCAGCTTTGGGGGGGGCACAGATACGCAGTATTTT. It translates to CASSFGGGTDTQYF.

The CDR3 nucleotides are TGTGCCACCAGTGACCCTAATTACACCGGGGAGCTGTTTTTT. Translated: CATSDPNYTGELFF. The chain carries TRBV24-1 and TRBJ2-2; D unresolved. The germline gives CDR1 KGHDR, CDR2 SFDVKD. The CDR3 is 14 residues long. Trimming removed 4 bases from V and 3 bases from J, with 8 bases in between.

Ten or more counts support this clonotype. V is TRBV19 and J is TRBJ2-5; 9 bases match TRBD1. CDR3 length: 13 residues. V shed 4 bases and J 4 bases; nucleotides not matched to a gene: 1. Germline CDR1 LNHDA, CDR2 SQIVND (reference sequence). The CDR3 loop reads CASSKDRGETQYF. CDR3 bases: TGTGCCAGTAGTAAGGACAGGGGAGAGACCCAGTACTTC.

The V gene is TRBV2, the J gene TRBJ2-2, with TRBD2 matching over 12 bases. The CDR3 runs 16 residues. Germline V lookup: CDR1 SNHLY, CDR2 FYNNEI. J was trimmed by 4 bases and V by 5 bases; bases with no gene match: 5. CDR3 nucleotide sequence: TGTGCCAGCAGTCCCCTAGCGGGGGGGGTCACCGGGGAGCTGTTTTTT. Amino acid sequence: CASSPLAGGVTGELFF. Variable domain in full (rest from reference TRBV2 and TRBJ2-2): EPEVTQTPSHQVTQMGQEVILRCVPISNHLYFYWYRQILGQKVEFLVSFYNNEISEKSEIFDDQFSVERPDGSNFTLKIRSTKLEDSAMYFCASSPLAGGVTGELFFGEGSRLTVL.

This clonotype was counted between two and nine times. The chain combines TRBV5-1 with TRBJ2-5; TRBD1 might be the D (5 bases). This CDR3 region has 14 residues. V was trimmed by 0 bases and J by 3 bases, leaving 9 bases between them. Germline assignment: CDR1 SGHRS and CDR2 YFSETQ. The CDR3 region has the DNA TGCGCCAGCAGCTTGGCGTTGACAGAAGAGACCCAGTACTTC. The encoded protein is CASSLALTEETQYF.

The chain carries TRBV28 and TRBJ2-4; possibly TRBD1 for D (6 bases). The V and J ends lost 3 bases and 2 bases respectively, with 14 bases between them. The germline V gene has CDR1 MDHEN and CDR2 SYDVKM. The CDR3 extends over 16 amino acids. CDR3 protein: CASSFLGASSKNIQYF. Here the CDR3 DNA reads TGTGCCAGCAGTTTTTTGGGGGCGTCTTCCAAAAACATTCAGTACTTC.